Reported below is one T cell receptor beta chain. This clone is a singleton in its sample. The antigen it binds to is not known. The record has no base qualities; no much larger clone is one base away. One collaborating source in Seattle enrolled patients while the patients were actively infected and followed the patients over time throughout the course of disease. Whole blood was collected in K2EDTA tubes by collaborating institutions according to the institutions' own protocols. For TCRbeta analysis, collaborators shipped samples in one of three forms: frozen whole blood, isolated PBMCs, or DNA extracted from either of those sample types. TCRbeta CDR3 regions were amplified from genomic DNA by means of the immunoSEQ Assay, a bias-controlled multiplex PCR. As for how the authors treated the data: The number of nucleated cells in each sample was estimated from the amplification of reference gene primers within the assay. To quantify the absolute abundance of each unique TCRbeta CDR3 rearrangement, sequence reads were collapsed and filtered. Productive Simpson clonality was computed per sample as the square root of Simpson's diversity index over productive rearrangements. The source is immuneACCESS, and TCRdb retained only in-frame sequences with V and J called. Part of the clones is not carried over; for the studies checked, unresolved V genes explain less than half of this, and the remainder is unexplained. The V and J calls and the clone size are those of that table, but D and trimming were determined from the DNA. The sample includes 390,000 or so clones, with around 90% observed a single time. The ten biggest clones cover 3% of the sample.

This sample is drawn from a study of blood T cell repertoires in COVID-19 (TCRdb year 2020). Describing the broader study: Samples from collaborators originated in the United States, Italy and Spain and spanned both the acute and convalescent phases of COVID-19. The dataset comprised deeply sampled blood TCRbeta repertoires from subjects exposed to, actively infected with, or recovered from COVID-19. Samples came from the ongoing ImmuneRACE study (first 160 participants) plus 1,254 subjects from 6 global collaborators. The prospective study material was composed of cDNA or gDNA derived from T cells, B-cell-depleted T cells, or PBMCs. A de-identified subject ID, COVID-19 status, age in years and sex were almost always included in the sample metadata. Where available, HLA class I and class II types were taken from metadata supplied by the sample provider and were not determined by assay-based typing. A freely available public database, intended as a resource for researchers studying the immune response to SARS-CoV-2, is where the repertoires were released.

What the research found in general, with its limitations: How much clinical and demographic metadata was included differed by source and by participant, and the metadata was provided uncurated.

The germline V gene specifies LGHNA as CDR1 and YSLEER as CDR2. The CDR3 measures 17 amino acids from cysteine to phenylalanine. Just the 51-base CDR3 DNA is kept, in frame starting at base 1. V gives up 0 bases and J gives up 0 bases, and the segment between their germline ends measures 14 bases. The source of this sequence is a woman in her thirties with COVID-19, enrolled during active disease. The sequenced sample was peripheral blood. The V gene is TRBV4-3 and the J gene is TRBJ1-2, with TRBD1 tentatively as D gene (5 bases match). In nucleotide form, the sequence is TGCGCCAGCAGCCAAGATCGGGCCCAGGGAACTAACTATGGCTACACCTTC. Translated, this is CASSQDRAQGTNYGYTF.